The next 30 T cell receptor beta chains were all read from a single sample in a study of cytomegalovirus exposure and HLA in healthy donors. Use of 60 Vbeta and 13 Jbeta primers characterized the PCR. Clones were read by immunoSEQ multiplex PCR, and TCRdb kept only the in-frame ones, dropping some. The top ten clones hold about 13% of a sample with roughly 180,000 clones, around 80% of them seen once. Sequenced sample: PBMCs. The receptors derive from a woman in her forties or fifties in good health and CMV-seropositive.

The chain is built from TRBV27 and TRBJ2-1; possibly TRBD2 for D (6 bases). V dropped 2 bases and J dropped 6 bases, with 14 bases sitting between them. This CDR3 comprises 15 residues. The germline V gene has CDR1 MNHEY and CDR2 SMNVEV (reference sequence). The CDR3 DNA sequence: TGTGCCAGCAGTTTAGTCCTAGCAGCGGGCAATGAGCAGTTCTTC. Translation gives CASSLVLAAGNEQFF.

The chain combines TRBV2 with TRBJ2-1; 9 positions match TRBD1. The CDR3 sequence is 14 residues long. V gave up 8 bases and J gave up 15 bases; unmatched junction bases: 17. Germline V gene data show CDR1 as SNHLY and CDR2 as FYNNEI. The CDR3 region is CASGEGQGAILRFF. In nucleotides, the CDR3 is TGTGCCAGCGGGGAGGGACAGGGTGCGATCTTAAGGTTCTTC.

The chain is built from TRBV5-6 and TRBJ1-3; D uncertain. Trimming stripped 0 bases from V and 0 bases from J, with 4 bases between. CDR1 is SGHDT, CDR2 YYEEEE, per germline. The CDR3 consists of 14 residues. The CDR3 sequence: CASSLVHSGNTIYF. CDR3 nucleotides: TGTGCCAGCAGCTTGGTCCACTCTGGAAACACCATATATTTT.

For the CDR3, the DNA is TGTGCCAGCAGCATATCGGGACAGGGGACCTACGAGCAGTACTTC. It codes for CASSISGQGTYEQYF. The genes are TRBV6-6 and TRBJ2-7, with 10 bases lining up with TRBD1. CDR1 is MNHNY, CDR2 SVGAGI, per germline (reference sequence). The CDR3 covers 15 residues. J was trimmed by 2 bases and V by 6 bases; bases with no gene match: 7.

The chain uses TRBV11-1 and TRBJ2-7, with D maybe TRBD1 (5 bases). Trimming took off 1 base at V and 7 bases at J, with 14 bases between the two ends. CDR1 SGHAT and CDR2 FQDESV come from the germline V gene (reference sequence). CDR3 length equals 14 residues. CDR3 amino acids: CASSLDLQEGEQYF. The CDR3 coding sequence is TGTGCCAGCAGCTTAGACCTACAGGAAGGGGAGCAGTACTTC.

The chain joins TRBV28 to TRBJ1-2; possibly TRBD1 for D (6 bases). Germline assignment: CDR1 MDHEN and CDR2 SYDVKM. The CDR3 covers 16 residues. V was cut by 0 bases and J by 5 bases, with 16 bases left in between. This chain's CDR3 is CASSLWETGQSYGYTF. In DNA, the CDR3 is TGTGCCAGCAGTTTATGGGAGACTGGACAGTCATATGGCTACACCTTC.

The V and J genes are TRBV5-4 and TRBJ2-2; 10 bases match TRBD1. The CDR3 is 16 residues long. V lost 4 bases, J lost 5 bases, and 8 bases stayed unmatched. CDR1 is SGHNT and CDR2 is YYREEE in the germline V gene (reference sequence). The CDR3 DNA reads as TGTGCCAGCAGCGGAAAGACAGGGGGCTGGACCGGGGAGCTGTTTTTT. Residues: CASSGKTGGWTGELFF. Looking up the rest from reference TRBV5-4 and TRBJ2-2 gives the full variable domain: ETGVTQSPTHLIKTRGQQVTLRCSSQSGHNTVSWYQQALGQGPQFIFQYYREEENGRGNFPPRFSGLQFPNYSSELNVNALELDDSALYLCASSGKTGGWTGELFFGEGSRLTVL.

The chain carries TRBV7-8 and TRBJ2-1; 11 positions match TRBD2. The ends lost 2 bases at V and 8 bases at J; junction bases unmatched: 11. Germline-derived CDR1 and CDR2 are SGHVS and FQNEAQ. This CDR3 has 17 residues. CDR3 in DNA: TGTGCCAGCAGCTTATACCTACTAGCGGGGGCCCAGGATGAGCAGTTCTTC. This gives the protein CASSLYLLAGAQDEQFF.

This chain links TRBV5-6 with TRBJ2-7; D is perhaps TRBD1 (5 bases). CDR1 SGHDT and CDR2 YYEEEE come from the germline V gene. This CDR3 comprises 17 residues. Trimming cost V 4 bases and J 11 bases, with 31 bases left between them. CDR3 protein: CASSPTALTDQKRQEYF. DNA for the CDR3: TGTGCCAGCAGCCCGACAGCCTTAACAGACCAAAAGCGTCAGGAGTACTTC.

The rearrangement uses TRBV5-1 and TRBJ2-5; D is perhaps TRBD1 (6 bases). The V end was cut by 4 bases, the J end by 1 base, with 14 bases between. The CDR3 is 15 amino acids. Germline V gene sequence: CDR1 SGHRS, CDR2 YFSETQ. CDR3 residues: CASSDVQGFQETQYF. The DNA of the CDR3 is TGCGCCAGCAGCGACGTACAGGGTTTCCAAGAGACCCAGTACTTC.

The chain employs TRBV7-6 and TRBJ2-1; unclear D gene. The CDR3 runs 15 residues. CDR1 and CDR2 from the germline V gene are SGHVS and FNYEAQ. The V end lost 5 bases, the J end lost 1 base, and 12 bases lay between the germline ends. The CDR3 region has the DNA TGTGCCAGCAGCCCCCCGGGTCCGTCCTACAATGAGCAGTTCTTC. Translation: CASSPPGPSYNEQFF.

The chain uses TRBV11-2 and TRBJ2-6; 9 bases map to TRBD2. The CDR3 runs 16 residues. V lost 5 bases, J lost 0 bases, and 2 bases stayed unmatched. CDR1 and CDR2 (germline): SGHAT, FQNNGV. The CDR3 DNA reads TGTGCCAGCAGCGGAGCGGGGGGCTCTGGGGCCAACGTCCTGACTTTC. Amino acids: CASSGAGGSGANVLTF. The variable domain in full, with the rest retrieved from reference TRBV11-2 and TRBJ2-6, is EAGVAQSPRYKIIEKRQSVAFWCNPISGHATLYWYQQILGQGPKLLIQFQNNGVVDDSQLPKDRFSAERLKGVDSTLKIQPAKLEDSAVYLCASSGAGGSGANVLTFGAGSRLTVL.

This clone was picked up many times. The gene calls are TRBV29-1 and TRBJ1-2, with D unclear. Germline V gives CDR1 SQVTM, CDR2 ANQGSEA. The CDR3 is made up of 12 amino acids. V dropped 7 bases and J dropped 13 bases, with 22 bases sitting between them. As DNA, the CDR3 is TGCAGCGCTTTCACCTACACAGCGGGGTTCACCTTC. It is translated as CSAFTYTAGFTF.

The chain joins TRBV30 to TRBJ2-1; weak D call: TRBD1 (5 bases). The V gene lost 2 bases and the J gene lost 10 bases, with 9 bases spanning the gap. The CDR3 runs 11 residues. Germline assignment: CDR1 GTSNPN and CDR2 SVGIG (reference sequence). The CDR3 bases are TGTGCCTGGAGTATGGGGCGGGAGCAGTTCTTC. Protein: CAWSMGREQFF.

V is TRBV6-6 and J is TRBJ2-5; a possible D gene is TRBD2 (5 bases). The J call may be wrong; the DNA end is better matched by TRBJ2-7. The germline gives CDR1 MNHNY, CDR2 SVGAGI (reference sequence). The CDR3 runs 11 residues. CDR3 coding DNA: TGTGCCAGCAGCACTAGTCTCGAGCAGTACTTC. This sequence encodes CASSTSLEQYF.

The chain is built from TRBV2 and TRBJ1-4; D not resolved. The CDR3 is made up of 12 amino acids. V was shortened by 6 bases and J by 7 bases, with 9 bases between the two germline ends. Germline V lookup: CDR1 SNHLY, CDR2 FYNNEI. CDR3 sequence reads: CASSPGGEKLFF. As DNA, the CDR3 is TGTGCCAGCAGCCCCGGAGGTGAAAAACTGTTTTTT.

The chain combines TRBV5-6 with TRBJ1-2; possibly TRBD1 for D (5 bases). Trimming took 1 base from V and 2 from J, leaving 12 bases between them. Germline V gene sequence: CDR1 SGHDT, CDR2 YYEEEE. This CDR3 comprises 15 residues. CDR3 nucleotides: TGTGCCAGCAGCTTGCCCCCCCCAGGGAACTATGGCTACACCTTC. This gives the protein CASSLPPPGNYGYTF.

This clone was detected only a few times. This chain connects TRBV5-1 to TRBJ2-3; TRBD2 matches 8 bases. Germline V gene data show CDR1 as SGHRS and CDR2 as YFSETQ. There are 16 residues in the CDR3. V dropped 4 bases and J dropped 5; count of bases not matched to a gene: 12. The chain's CDR3 is CASSPGLSGGIDTQYF. DNA of the CDR3: TGCGCCAGCAGCCCGGGACTAAGCGGGGGCATAGATACGCAGTATTTT.

The rearrangement joins TRBV6-1 to TRBJ2-7; 8 nucleotides match TRBD1. V trimming: 3 bases; J trimming: 3 bases; junction bases outside the gene matches: 4. CDR1 MNHNS and CDR2 SASEGT come from the germline V gene. The CDR3 is 14 residues long. The CDR3 bases are TGTGCCAGCAGTGATACAGGGGGAATCTACGAGCAGTACTTC. Translating it yields CASSDTGGIYEQYF.

The chain links TRBV19 to TRBJ1-5, with TRBD1 as a possible D gene (6 bases). Germline-derived CDR1 and CDR2 are LNHDA and SQIVND (reference sequence). Deletions cut 1 base from V and 5 bases from J, with 9 bases between. The CDR3 totals 14 residues. The CDR3 is CASSIGQADQPQHF. In DNA form, the CDR3 reads TGTGCCAGTAGTATAGGACAGGCGGATCAGCCCCAGCATTTT.

The genes are TRBV19 and TRBJ2-1, with 7 nucleotides matching TRBD1. The V segment lost 9 bases and the J segment 8 bases; nucleotides outside the gene matches: 16. This CDR3 has 15 amino acids. From germline, CDR1 is LNHDA and CDR2 SQIVND (reference sequence). The CDR3 DNA reads TGTGCCAGCAGAGAGACAGGGACCCCGGTCGATGAGCAGTTCTTC. This gives the protein CASRETGTPVDEQFF.

The chain couples TRBV4-1 to TRBJ2-1; D ambiguous. CDR1 and CDR2 (germline): MGHRA, YSYEKL. V lost 0 bases, J lost 0 bases, and 6 bases lay in between. The CDR3 is 15 residues long. This chain's CDR3 is CASSQEHSSYNEQFF. The CDR3 bases are TGCGCCAGCAGCCAAGAGCACAGCTCCTACAATGAGCAGTTCTTC.

Of note for this clone: The final CDR3 position lacks the conserved phenylalanine or tryptophan, pointing to a likely read error. V is TRBV27 and J is TRBJ2-7; 7 bases line up with TRBD1. Unmatched junction bases numbered 3, after V lost 5 bases and J lost 5 bases. CDR3 length: 12 residues. CDR1 is MNHEY, CDR2 SMNVEV, per germline (reference sequence). The CDR3 loop reads CASSMGQNEQYS. The CDR3, as DNA: TGTGCCAGCAGTATGGGACAGAACGAGCAGTACTCC.

This sequence joins TRBV11-2 and TRBJ1-1; TRBD1 might be the D (6 bases). Germline loops: CDR1 SGHAT, CDR2 FQNNGV. This CDR3 spans 15 amino acids. The germline V and J ends were trimmed by 2 bases and 3 bases, with 13 bases remaining between them. CDR3 residues: CASSLMWGTYTEAFF. DNA of the CDR3: TGTGCCAGCAGCTTAATGTGGGGGACATACACTGAAGCTTTCTTT.

This clone came up a few times. Other DNA sequences in the same sample also yield this CDR3. This rearrangement joins TRBV7-9 to TRBJ1-1; weak D call: TRBD1 (6 bases). This CDR3 is built from 14 residues. Germline assignment: CDR1 SEHNR and CDR2 FQNEAQ (reference sequence). Trimming left V 5 bases short and J 1 base short, with 11 bases between. The CDR3 protein is CASSPGQTNTEAFF. CDR3 bases: TGTGCCAGCAGCCCAGGACAGACGAACACTGAAGCTTTCTTT.

The genes are TRBV5-1 and TRBJ2-1, with TRBD1 matching 7 bases. The V and J ends lost 0 bases and 7 bases, in that order; junction bases with no gene match: 7. The CDR3 loop spans 15 amino acids. Germline V gene data show CDR1 as SGHRS and CDR2 as YFSETQ. Here the CDR3 DNA reads TGCGCCAGCAGCTTGGAGGGGGCGCGACAGAATGAGCAGTTCTTC. It translates to CASSLEGARQNEQFF.

V is TRBV5-1 and J is TRBJ2-1; the match to TRBD2 covers 7 bases. The ends lost 1 base at V and 6 bases at J; junction bases unmatched: 1. The CDR3 is made up of 13 amino acids. CDR1 is SGHRS and CDR2 is YFSETQ in the germline V gene. The CDR3 DNA is TGCGCCAGCAGCTTGAGGACTAGCAATGAGCAGTTCTTC. It is translated as CASSLRTSNEQFF.

The chain couples TRBV4-2 to TRBJ2-1; 7 nucleotides match TRBD1. Per germline, CDR1 LGHNA and CDR2 YNFKEQ. The junction had 8 bases not matched to a gene; V was cut back by 2 bases and J by 7 bases. The length of the CDR3 is 15 residues. CDR3 DNA: TGTGCCAGCAGCCAAACAGGGGCCCAGGATAATGAGCAGTTCTTC. This encodes CASSQTGAQDNEQFF.

This clone showed up just once. The genes are TRBV5-8 and TRBJ1-2; no firm D call. The CDR3 spans 13 residues. Germline V gene lookup returns CDR1 SGHTS and CDR2 YDEGEE. V was shortened by 2 bases and J by 8 bases, with 13 bases between the two germline ends. Here the CDR3 reads CASSFGVVGGYTF. The DNA for the CDR3 is TGTGCCAGCAGCTTCGGTGTCGTCGGGGGCTACACCTTC.

The gene calls are TRBV13 and TRBJ2-7; 9 bases match TRBD2. The V gene end was trimmed by 0 bases and the J gene end by 2 bases; junction bases not matched to a gene: 2. Germline V gives CDR1 PRHDT, CDR2 FYEKMQ (reference sequence). CDR3 length: 15 amino acids. DNA of the CDR3: TGTGCCAGCAGCTTAGGGACTAGCGGTACCTACGAGCAGTACTTC. Translating it yields CASSLGTSGTYEQYF.